This is a list of T cell receptor beta chains from one sample in a study of cytomegalovirus exposure and HLA in healthy donors. Sequencing was performed with immunoSEQ multiplex PCR; in TCRdb, only in-frame clones are kept and a portion is missing. The sample comprises tens of thousands of clones, around 95% of which are singletons, and about 4.1% rests with the top ten. The material sequenced was PBMCs. Receptor source: a young man in good health and CMV-seropositive. CDR3s include the opening cysteine and the closing phenylalanine or tryptophan. The D gene is left open where the match is weak. The size of a clone is reported for some rows only, either as once, few or many, or as a class for expanded clones.

cdr3_aa cdr3_nt d_call j_call v_call cdr3_length clone_size
CASSFNRESSEKLFF TGTGCCAGCAGCTTTAACAGGGAATCGAGTGAAAAACTGTTTTTT . TRBJ1-4 TRBV5-6 15 .
CAWSGDRGAYEQYF TGTGCCTGGAGTGGGGACAGGGGGGCGTACGAGCAGTACTTC TRBD1 TRBJ2-7 TRBV30 14 .
CASSYIKSVGELFF TGTGCCAGCAGTTACATAAAATCTGTCGGGGAGCTGTTTTTT . TRBJ2-2 TRBV6-5 14 .
CASRTGRNSPLHF TGTGCCAGCAGGACAGGGAGGAATTCACCCCTCCACTTT TRBD1 TRBJ1-6 TRBV28 13 .
CASSLDAGRNEQFF TGCGCCAGCAGCTTGGACGCCGGGAGGAATGAGCAGTTCTTC TRBD2 TRBJ2-1 TRBV5-1 14 .
CASSSPGTGRTGELFF TGTGCCAGCAGCTCCCCCGGGACAGGGCGGACCGGGGAGCTGTTTTTT TRBD1 TRBJ2-2 TRBV11-2 16 .
CASSFRLAGGLNTGELFF TGTGCCAGCAGCTTCAGACTAGCGGGGGGGCTTAACACCGGGGAGCTGTTTTTT TRBD2 TRBJ2-2 TRBV7-8 18 .
CAWGGQGASRTEAFF TGTGCCTGGGGTGGACAGGGGGCGTCTAGAACTGAAGCTTTCTTT TRBD1 TRBJ1-1 TRBV30 15 once
CASSPFSGSQETQYF TGTGCCAGCTCACCATTTAGCGGGAGCCAAGAGACCCAGTACTTC TRBD2 TRBJ2-5 TRBV18 15 .
CASSFETPTEAFF TGTGCCAGCAGCTTTGAAACTCCAACTGAAGCTTTCTTT . TRBJ1-1 TRBV7-9 13 .
CASSERRLAGSTDTQYF TGTGCCAGCAGTGAAAGGAGACTAGCGGGAAGCACAGATACGCAGTATTTT TRBD2 TRBJ2-3 TRBV6-1 17 .
CASRNRGLEDTQYF TGTGCCAGTAGAAACCGGGGACTGGAAGATACGCAGTATTTT . TRBJ2-3 TRBV19 14 .
CASKDREETEAFF TGTGCCAGTAAGGACAGGGAAGAAACTGAAGCTTTCTTT TRBD1 TRBJ1-1 TRBV10-3 13 .
CASSNSRTSPADIQYF TGTGCCAGCAGTAACTCGCGGACTTCCCCCGCAGACATTCAGTACTTC . TRBJ2-4 TRBV6-6 16 .
CASSAGKEGEQFF TGTGCCAGCAGCGCAGGGAAGGAAGGTGAGCAGTTCTTC . TRBJ2-1 TRBV27 13 .
CASSLGRGFSSGANVLTF TGTGCCAGCAGCTTGGGCAGGGGGTTCTCCTCTGGGGCCAACGTCCTGACTTTC TRBD1 TRBJ2-6 TRBV7-9 18 .
CASSPLPGQTNTEAFF TGTGCCAGCTCACCACTCCCGGGACAAACGAACACTGAAGCTTTCTTT . TRBJ1-1 TRBV18 16 .
CAWSVGGFAGELFF TGTGCCTGGAGTGTAGGAGGGTTTGCCGGGGAGCTGTTTTTT . TRBJ2-2 TRBV30 14 .
CARHGDRHFNYGYTF TGTGCCCGCCACGGGGACAGACACTTCAACTATGGCTACACCTTC TRBD1 TRBJ1-2 TRBV2 15 .
CASSLFEGKRGGLHEQFF TGTGCCAGCAGTTTATTTGAGGGAAAGCGGGGGGGCCTCCATGAGCAGTTCTTC TRBD2 TRBJ2-1 TRBV28 18 .
CASTLRGSEQFF TGTGCCAGCACTCTCAGGGGTAGTGAGCAGTTCTTC . TRBJ2-1 TRBV7-9 12 .
CASSIAGGKNTEAFF TGTGCCAGTAGTATAGCCGGAGGAAAGAACACTGAAGCTTTCTTT . TRBJ1-1 TRBV19 15 .
CASGTGTGTDTQYF TGTGCCAGCGGAACCGGGACTGGCACAGATACGCAGTATTTT . TRBJ2-3 TRBV6-5 14 .
CASSLVRDRGWQYF TGTGCCAGCAGCTTAGTACGGGACAGGGGTTGGCAGTACTTC TRBD1 TRBJ2-7 TRBV11-2 14 .
CASSQDRGGHGYTF TGTGCCAGCAGTCAGGACAGGGGAGGTCACGGCTACACCTTC TRBD1 TRBJ1-2 TRBV6-5 14 .
CASSDSIQAFF TGTGCCAGCAGCGACAGCATCCAAGCTTTCTTT . TRBJ1-1 TRBV28 11 .
CASSSGQISGNTIYF TGTGCCAGCAGCTCGGGACAGATCTCTGGAAACACCATATATTTT TRBD1 TRBJ1-3 TRBV7-9 15 .